These T cell receptor beta chains were read from a single sample in a study of blood T cell repertoires in COVID-19. Only in-frame clones appear in the TCRdb table, and some are missing; sequencing was by immunoSEQ multiplex PCR. The sample includes 80,000 to 95,000 clones, roughly 87% of them seen just once. Sequencing was done on a sample of peripheral blood. These receptors originate from a woman aged 50 to 60 with active or convalescent COVID-19. CDR3s include the opening cysteine and the closing phenylalanine or tryptophan. A D gene is named only where the DNA matches it firmly. Clone size is shown for a subset of rows, as once, few, many or a class of expanded clone.

d_gene,j_gene,v_gene,len,abundance,CDR3nt,CDR3aa
TRBD1,TRBJ1-1,TRBV6-5,13,-,TGTGCCAGTTCCCGGACAGGGAACACTGAAGCTTTCTTT,CASSRTGNTEAFF
-,TRBJ1-1,TRBV10-3,13,-,TGTGCCATCATAGAGGCCCCGGGAACTGAAGCTTTCTTT,CAIIEAPGTEAFF
-,TRBJ2-6,TRBV21-1,17,once,TGTGCCAGCACACCCGTCAGGTCCCCATCCGGGGCCAACGTCCTGACTTTC,CASTPVRSPSGANVLTF
-,TRBJ2-5,TRBV7-2,12,-,TGTGCCAGCAGCTTCCGTCTAGGGGCCCGGTACTTC,CASSFRLGARYF
TRBD1,TRBJ1-2,TRBV4-3,18,-,TGCGCCAGCAGCCAAGAGGCAGGGGGCGCGTTGGTTGGCTATGGCTACACCTTC,CASSQEAGGALVGYGYTF
TRBD2,TRBJ2-1,TRBV5-1,20,-,TGCGCCAGCAGCTTGGCCGGAAGGCCGTGGACTAGCGGGGGGGACAATGAGCAGTTCTTC,CASSLAGRPWTSGGDNEQFF
TRBD1,TRBJ2-7,TRBV6-6,14,-,TGTGCCAGCAGTGGACAGGGGCGCCCCTACGAGCAGTACTTC,CASSGQGRPYEQYF
-,TRBJ1-1,TRBV30,12,once,TGTGCCGGGTCCGGGACAACCCCTGAAGCTTTCTTT,CAGSGTTPEAFF
-,TRBJ2-7,TRBV27,12,-,TGTGCCAGCAGCCCTTCTGGGGCAGGGCAGTACTTC,CASSPSGAGQYF
-,TRBJ1-1,TRBV14,15,-,TGTGCCAGCAGCCATTTAGGACAGAGAAACACTGAAGCTTTCTTT,CASSHLGQRNTEAFF
-,TRBJ1-5,TRBV6-2/TRBV6-3,15,-,TGTGCCAGCAGTCTACAGGGTTCGCGCAATCAGCCCCAGCATTTT,CASSLQGSRNQPQHF
-,TRBJ1-4,TRBV4-2,15,once,TGTGCCAGCAGCCAAGTTTCGGCAACTAATGAAAAACTGTTTTTT,CASSQVSATNEKLFF
-,TRBJ1-2,TRBV6-5,13,-,TGTGCCAGCTTTCCTGCGGGATTTCGCGGCTACACCTTC,CASFPAGFRGYTF
-,TRBJ2-6,TRBV7-9,15,-,TGTGCCAGCAGCCCGTGGGGGCCTGGGGCCAACGTCCTGACTTTC,CASSPWGPGANVLTF
-,TRBJ1-2,TRBV30,14,-,TGTGCCTGGACCGAATCCCCAGTTCCTCCGGGCTACACCTTC,CAWTESPVPPGYTF
-,TRBJ1-1,TRBV5-6,14,-,TGTGCCAGCAGCTTGGGACGGAGGAACACTGAAGCTTTCTTT,CASSLGRRNTEAFF
-,TRBJ2-2,TRBV12-3/TRBV12-4,13,-,TGTGCCAGCACCGTGGGGGGGGGCCGGGAGCTGTTTTTT,CASTVGGGRELFF
-,TRBJ1-2,TRBV10-3,15,-,TGTGCCATCACGCAGGGCACGGGCTTGGAAAATGGCTACACCTTC,CAITQGTGLENGYTF
-,TRBJ2-2,TRBV7-9,15,-,TGTGCCAGCAGCTTAGTGGGGCCGGGCACCGGGGAGCTGTTTTTT,CASSLVGPGTGELFF
-,TRBJ2-3,TRBV10-3,15,-,TGTGCCATCAGTGATCGAGGTAGCGGTGAAGATACGCAGTATTTT,CAISDRGSGEDTQYF
TRBD1,TRBJ1-1,TRBV11-2,12,once,TGTGCCAGCAGGGGGGACAGACCTGAAGCTTTCTTT,CASRGDRPEAFF
TRBD2,TRBJ2-7,TRBV7-9,14,-,TGTGCCAGCAGCTCCTGGACTAGCAGCTACGAGCAGTACTTC,CASSSWTSSYEQYF
-,TRBJ1-5,TRBV6-6,14,-,TGTGCCAGCACCCCCCGGGTGGGCAATCAGCCCCAGCATTTT,CASTPRVGNQPQHF
-,TRBJ2-5,TRBV28,14,-,TGTGCCAGCAGTTTGGGGGGAGCCAGGGAGACCCAGTACTTC,CASSLGGARETQYF
-,TRBJ2-7,TRBV3-1/TRBV3-2,13,-,TGTGCCAGCAGCCAGGTAGTTTCCTACGAGCAGTACTTC,CASSQVVSYEQYF
-,TRBJ1-5,TRBV9,17,-,TGTGCCAGCAGCGTAGGATCCAGGGTCGACGGCAATCAGCCCCAGCATTTT,CASSVGSRVDGNQPQHF
-,TRBJ1-2,TRBV3-1/TRBV3-2,14,-,TGTGCCAGCAGCCAAGATGGAAGGGGCTATGGCTACACCTTC,CASSQDGRGYGYTF
-,TRBJ1-5,TRBV27,15,-,TGTGCCAGCAAGGGGAAGGGCGGCGGCAATCAGCCCCAGCATTTT,CASKGKGGGNQPQHF
-,TRBJ2-7,TRBV30,13,-,TGTGCCTGGAGTGTAGGGACTGACTACGAGCAGTACTTC,CAWSVGTDYEQYF
-,TRBJ1-1,TRBV5-1,18,-,TGCGCCAGCAGCCTCATATCGACAGGAAGGATGATAGACACTGAAGCTTTCTTT,CASSLISTGRMIDTEAFF
TRBD1,TRBJ1-1,TRBV19,14,once,TGTGCCAGTAGTACGACAGGGATAGGGACTGAAGCTTTCTTT,CASSTTGIGTEAFF
TRBD1,TRBJ1-2,TRBV27,17,-,TGTGCCAGCAGTCCCCCGGGACAGGGATACGATACGAAAGGCTACACCTTC,CASSPPGQGYDTKGYTF
-,TRBJ2-1,TRBV5-4,16,-,TGTGCCAGCAGCTTGGCCGGGACTGGCTCCTACAATGAGCAGTTCTTC,CASSLAGTGSYNEQFF
-,TRBJ1-1,TRBV12-3/TRBV12-4,13,-,TGTGCCAGCAGCCCAGGAATGAACACTGAAGCTTTCTTT,CASSPGMNTEAFF
-,TRBJ1-2,TRBV6-2/TRBV6-3,20,few,TGTGCCAGCAGTTACTCGGTTTCGCCAGGAACCCTACGAGCTAACTATGGCTACACCTTC,CASSYSVSPGTLRANYGYTF
TRBD1,TRBJ1-2,TRBV19,16,-,TGTGCCAGTAGTCGGGGACAGGGGGCGCCTGGCGGGGGCTACACCTTC,CASSRGQGAPGGGYTF
-,TRBJ1-2,TRBV29-1,13,once,TGCAGCGACGCGGGGGGCTCTGACTATGGCTACACCTTC,CSDAGGSDYGYTF
TRBD1,TRBJ1-1,TRBV7-2,15,-,TGTGCCAGCAGCACCAGACAGGGTTGGAACACTGAAGCTTTCTTT,CASSTRQGWNTEAFF
TRBD1,TRBJ1-5,TRBV24-1,14,-,TGTGCCACCAGTGACGAGACAGGGAACCAGCCCCAGCATTTT,CATSDETGNQPQHF
-,TRBJ2-2,TRBV19,13,-,TGTGCCAGTAGTCCCGCCACGGGCGGGGAGCTGTTTTTT,CASSPATGGELFF
-,TRBJ2-7,TRBV5-1,12,-,TGCGCCAGCAGCTTTAACGGTTACGAGCAGTACTTC,CASSFNGYEQYF
TRBD1,TRBJ2-7,TRBV7-2,14,-,TGTGCCAGCAGCCCGTCCCGGGACAGGTACGAGCAGTACTTC,CASSPSRDRYEQYF
-,TRBJ1-6,TRBV5-1,16,-,TGCGCCAGCAGGACCGACACTGGGTCCTATAATTCACCCCTCCACTTT,CASRTDTGSYNSPLHF
-,TRBJ2-7,TRBV12-5,17,-,TGTGCTAGTGGGCCAAGAATTGGGGGGGGGCAATCCTACGAGCAGTACTTC,CASGPRIGGGQSYEQYF
-,TRBJ2-2,TRBV11-2,15,-,TGTGCCAGCACCCGGGGACTCATAGACACCGGGGAGCTGTTTTTT,CASTRGLIDTGELFF
TRBD1,TRBJ2-2,TRBV27,15,once,TGTGCCAGCAGTTCAGACAGGGGTATCACCGGGGAGCTGTTTTTT,CASSSDRGITGELFF
TRBD1,TRBJ1-2,TRBV7-2,13,-,TGTGCCAGCAGCTTAGGACAGGGAAATGGCTACACCTTC,CASSLGQGNGYTF
TRBD1,TRBJ1-2,TRBV4-1,13,-,TGCGCCAGCAGCCAAGATCGACAGGGTCTCTTATCCTTC,CASSQDRQGLLSF
TRBD1,TRBJ1-1,TRBV18,14,-,TGTGCCAGCTCCACAGGGGGCGGTTTGACTGAAGCTTTCTTT,CASSTGGGLTEAFF
TRBD1,TRBJ2-7,TRBV29-1,12,-,TGCAGCGTTCTAGGACAGGGGGGCGAGCAGTACTTC,CSVLGQGGEQYF
-,TRBJ1-1,TRBV12-3/TRBV12-4,12,-,TGTGCCATCAGAGGGGTCGGCACTGAAGCTTTCTTT,CAIRGVGTEAFF
-,TRBJ1-6,TRBV30,13,-,TGTGCCTGGACTCCGGGGGGGAATTCACCCCTCCACTTT,CAWTPGGNSPLHF
-,TRBJ1-1,TRBV30,11,-,TGTGCCTGGAGTCGGGGGACTGAAGCTTTCTTT,CAWSRGTEAFF
TRBD2,TRBJ2-2,TRBV24-1,16,-,TGTGCCACCAGGCGTAGCGGGGGCCCGAACACCGGGGAGCTGTTTTTT,CATRRSGGPNTGELFF
TRBD2,TRBJ2-3,TRBV19,15,-,TGTGCCAGTAGTATTGGAGCGGGGGGCACAGATACGCAGTATTTT,CASSIGAGGTDTQYF